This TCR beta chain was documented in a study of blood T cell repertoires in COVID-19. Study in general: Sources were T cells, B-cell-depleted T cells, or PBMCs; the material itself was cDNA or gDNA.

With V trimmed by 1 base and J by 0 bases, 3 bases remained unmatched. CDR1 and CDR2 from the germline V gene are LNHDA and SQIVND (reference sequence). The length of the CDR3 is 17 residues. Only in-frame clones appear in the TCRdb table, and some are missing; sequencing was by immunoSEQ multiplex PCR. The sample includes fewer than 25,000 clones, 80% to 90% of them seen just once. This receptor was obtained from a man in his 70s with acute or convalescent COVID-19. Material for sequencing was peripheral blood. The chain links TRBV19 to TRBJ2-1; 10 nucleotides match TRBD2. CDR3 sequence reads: CASSIVPSGSSYNEQFF. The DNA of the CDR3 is TGTGCCAGTAGTATAGTACCTAGCGGGAGCTCCTACAATGAGCAGTTCTTC.